These 16 T cell receptor beta chains share one sample of origin, sequenced in a study of cytomegalovirus exposure and HLA in healthy donors. This PCR relied on a set of 60 Vbeta primers and 13 Jbeta primers. TCRdb's copy holds only in-frame clones and misses some; the assay was immunoSEQ multiplex PCR. Seen here are around 130,000 clones, about four fifths observed once, and the top ten hold less than 4%. The sequenced material came from PBMCs. The origin of the receptors is a man under 40 in good health and CMV-seronegative.

The chain has TRBV19 and TRBJ2-7, with D possibly being TRBD1 (5 bases). Germline V CDR1 and CDR2: LNHDA, SQIVND (reference sequence). Between the trimmed V and J ends, which lost 1 base and 3 bases, there was a span of 10 bases. The CDR3 runs to 14 residues. CDR3: CASSIVNRHYEQYF. The CDR3 DNA is TGTGCCAGTAGTATAGTTAACAGGCACTACGAGCAGTACTTC.

V gene TRBV6-6 combines with J gene TRBJ1-1; TRBD1 agrees at 8 bases. This CDR3 spans 13 amino acids. Germline V gene lookup returns CDR1 MNHNY and CDR2 SVGAGI (reference sequence). V was pared by 8 bases and J by 8 bases, with 10 bases of the junction left unmatched. Here the CDR3 reads CASSLNRDREAFF. The CDR3 DNA reads TGTGCCAGCTCCCTCAACCGGGACAGGGAAGCTTTCTTT.

V gene TRBV18 combines with J gene TRBJ1-5; tentatively, D is TRBD1 (5 bases). The CDR3 is made up of 17 amino acids. Per the germline V gene, CDR1 is KGHSH and CDR2 is LQKENI. V was clipped by 3 bases and J by 3 bases, with 18 bases between them. The CDR3 DNA follows: TGTGCCAGCTCACCCTCGGCAGGGAGCGGGCACAATCAGCCCCAGCATTTT. It codes for CASSPSAGSGHNQPQHF.

The V call is TRBV5-6, the J call TRBJ2-1; 9 bases are a match to TRBD2. V dropped 4 bases and J dropped 7; count of bases not matched to a gene: 9. Germline V gives CDR1 SGHDT, CDR2 YYEEEE. The length of the CDR3 is 15 residues. This CDR3 is CASSPLAGSGNEQFF. CDR3 coding DNA: TGTGCCAGCAGCCCTCTAGCGGGATCGGGGAATGAGCAGTTCTTC.

This clone was recorded a few times. J is TRBJ1-2 and V is TRBV2; D is undetermined. The CDR3 contains 13 residues. Trimming shortened V by 7 bases and J by 6 bases, and 15 bases separated the two germline ends. Per germline, CDR1 SNHLY and CDR2 FYNNEI. This chain's CDR3 is CASTVSQLNGYTF. In nucleotides, the CDR3 is TGTGCCAGCACCGTGTCGCAGTTAAATGGCTACACCTTC.

The chain has TRBV6-5 and TRBJ2-7; 9 bases match TRBD1. Germline-derived CDR1 and CDR2 are MNHEY and SVGAGI. The CDR3 extends over 15 amino acids. The trim removed 2 bases at V and 3 bases at J, leaving 5 bases unmatched. In DNA, the CDR3 is TGTGCCAGCAGTTACGGGGGACAGGGTCTCTACGAGCAGTACTTC. Translation gives CASSYGGQGLYEQYF.

The rearrangement uses TRBV2 and TRBJ2-1; 11 bases align to TRBD2. This CDR3 is 14 amino acids long. Germline assignment: CDR1 SNHLY and CDR2 FYNNEI. With V trimmed by 7 bases and J by 7 bases, 6 bases remained unmatched. This CDR3 is CASKLAGVSNEQFF. The CDR3 nucleotides are TGTGCCAGCAAACTAGCGGGAGTTTCTAATGAGCAGTTCTTC.

V usage is TRBV4-3 and J usage is TRBJ2-1, with TRBD1 as a possible D gene (6 bases). This CDR3 comprises 14 residues. CDR1 is LGHNA and CDR2 is YSLEER in the germline V gene. The germline V and J ends were trimmed by 2 bases and 6 bases, with 11 bases remaining between them. The DNA of the CDR3 is TGCGCCAGCAGCCAATTTACAGGGTCCAATGAGCAGTTCTTC. This translates into CASSQFTGSNEQFF.

The chain has TRBV6-1 and TRBJ1-2; 10 positions match TRBD1. The CDR3 consists of 14 residues. Germline trimming cut 5 bases from V and 4 bases from J; bases unmatched to any gene: 4. Germline lookup yields CDR1 MNHNS and CDR2 SASEGT. The CDR3 nucleotides are TGTGCCAGCAGTCCGGGACAGGGGATCTATGGCTACACCTTC. Protein: CASSPGQGIYGYTF.

This clone was found once. The genes are TRBV11-2 and TRBJ2-7; 9 bases align to TRBD2. With V trimmed by 4 bases and J by 5 bases, 9 bases remained unmatched. The CDR3 consists of 15 residues. CDR1 is SGHAT and CDR2 is FQNNGV in the germline V gene. The CDR3 DNA follows: TGTGCCAGCAGCTCGTTAGCGGGAGTGGGCAACGAGCAGTACTTC. Its protein product is CASSSLAGVGNEQYF.

V usage is TRBV27 and J usage is TRBJ2-7, with D perhaps matching TRBD1 (5 bases). Germline lookup yields CDR1 MNHEY and CDR2 SMNVEV (reference sequence). The V end lost 2 bases, the J end lost 0 bases, and 14 bases lay between the germline ends. The CDR3 has 16 residues. The CDR3 sequence is CASSLTRAWSSYEQYF. The CDR3 coding sequence is TGTGCCAGCAGTTTAACCAGGGCCTGGAGCTCCTACGAGCAGTACTTC.

In this sample, this clone turned up a few times. CDR3 DNA sequence: TGTGCCAGCAGCCGAGAAGACACCGGGGAGCTGTTTTTT. Protein sequence: CASSREDTGELFF. The genes are TRBV6-5 and TRBJ2-2; D gene ambiguous. This CDR3 is built from 13 residues. Germline V lookup: CDR1 MNHEY, CDR2 SVGAGI. V lost 6 bases, J lost 3 bases, and 8 bases lay in between.

Details on this clone: The germline gene is not matched at one end of the junction; a read error may be the cause. The CDR3 region has the DNA TGTGCTAGCAGCCCCAGCGGGGGTCCCTACAATGAGCAGTTCTTC. It encodes CASSPSGGPYNEQFF. The genes are TRBV7-7 and TRBJ2-1, with 8 bases identical to TRBD2. The CDR3 is 15 amino acids. Per the germline V gene, CDR1 is SSHAT and CDR2 is FNYEAQ (reference sequence).

This chain joins TRBV2 and TRBJ2-5; the D gene is possibly TRBD2 (6 bases). The V and J ends lost 4 bases and 2 bases respectively, with 8 bases between them. CDR1 and CDR2 (germline): SNHLY, FYNNEI. The CDR3 sequence is 13 residues long. The chain's CDR3 is CASSATRQETQYF. The CDR3 region has the DNA TGTGCCAGCAGTGCGACTAGACAAGAGACCCAGTACTTC. The full variable domain, completed using reference TRBV2 and TRBJ2-5, is EPEVTQTPSHQVTQMGQEVILRCVPISNHLYFYWYRQILGQKVEFLVSFYNNEISEKSEIFDDQFSVERPDGSNFTLKIRSTKLEDSAMYFCASSATRQETQYFGPGTRLLVL.

J is TRBJ2-2 and V is TRBV4-3; 9 bases are shared with TRBD2. Trimming cost V 0 bases and J 6 bases; bases outside gene matches: 5. The germline V gene encodes CDR1 LGHNA and CDR2 YSLEER. The CDR3 spans 16 residues. CDR3 DNA sequence: TGCGCCAGCAGCCAAGAGGCCCTAGCGGGACCCGGGGAGCTGTTTTTT. Protein sequence: CASSQEALAGPGELFF.

CDR3 sequence: CASSLGSSPTFNTEAFF. CDR3 in DNA: TGCGCCAGCAGCTTGGGGTCCTCACCAACTTTTAACACTGAAGCTTTCTTT. The chain has TRBV5-1 and TRBJ1-1; no clear D. Deletions cut 0 bases from V and 2 bases from J, with 17 bases between. The germline V gene encodes CDR1 SGHRS and CDR2 YFSETQ. This CDR3 region has 17 residues.